The clone carrying this T cell receptor (beta chain) was observed many times. What it recognizes is unknown. Time point: sample taken at primary tumor resection. Whole RNA came from tumor, nontumor lung or frozen PBMC and was sequenced without being sorted. The donors comprised approximately 75 untreated early-stage non-small cell lung cancer patients. This record belongs to a study of spatial heterogeneity in lung cancer. Study-wide background: More beta-chain than alpha-chain sequences were consistently detected. General observations from the study: Ubiquitous expanded tumor TCRs were observed in blood more at resection than follow-up.

Every individual TCR cDNA molecule carried its own unique molecular identifier, which allowed correction of PCR and sequencing errors. One entry per CDR3 protein, called by TCRdb with MiXCR from the 5' RACE reads. Among some 47,000 distinct CDR3 sequences, 7.5% to 8% were seen once, and the ten largest hold around an eighth. The CDR3 is 13 residues long. V was clipped by 4 bases and J by 3 bases, with 10 bases between them. Germline V gene lookup returns CDR1 MNHEY and CDR2 SMNVEV (reference sequence). This TCR derives from a female donor with early-stage non-small cell lung cancer. Sequencing was performed on PBMCs, taken at surgery. This sequence joins TRBV27 and TRBJ2-7; D gene uncertain. The CDR3: CASSSGRDYEQYF. The CDR3 DNA sequence: TGTGCCAGCAGTTCGGGCAGAGACTACGAGCAGTACTTC.